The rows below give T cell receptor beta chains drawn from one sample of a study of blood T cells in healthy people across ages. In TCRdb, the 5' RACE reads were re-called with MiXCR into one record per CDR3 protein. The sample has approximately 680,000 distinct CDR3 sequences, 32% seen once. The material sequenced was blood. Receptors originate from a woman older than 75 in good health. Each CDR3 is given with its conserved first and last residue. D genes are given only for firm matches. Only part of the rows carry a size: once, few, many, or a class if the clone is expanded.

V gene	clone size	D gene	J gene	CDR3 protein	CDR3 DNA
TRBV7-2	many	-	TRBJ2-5	CASSSRVRGSRETQYF	TGTGCCAGCAGTTCCCGGGTACGGGGGTCACGCGAGACCCAGTACTTC
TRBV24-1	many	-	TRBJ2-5	CATSDFIRGGEETQYF	TGTGCCACCAGTGATTTCATCAGGGGGGGAGAAGAGACCCAGTACTTC
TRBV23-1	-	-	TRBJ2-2	CAGASWVQELFF	TGCGCCGGAGCCTCGTGGGTCCAGGAGCTGTTTTTT
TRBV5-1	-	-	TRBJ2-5	CASSASVGTGGKETQYF	TGCGCCAGCAGCGCCTCAGTCGGGACTGGCGGGAAAGAGACCCAGTACTTC
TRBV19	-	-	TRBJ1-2	CASSIEGHYGYTF	TGTGCCAGTAGTATAGAGGGACACTATGGCTACACCTTC
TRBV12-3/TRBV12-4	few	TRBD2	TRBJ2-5	CASSLPSGRKTQYF	TGTGCCAGCAGTTTGCCTAGCGGGAGAAAGACCCAGTACTTC
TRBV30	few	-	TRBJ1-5	CAWNRENQPQHF	TGTGCCTGGAACAGGGAGAATCAGCCCCAGCATTTT
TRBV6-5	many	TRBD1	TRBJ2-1	CASSYGGTGGVGVHNEQFF	TGTGCCAGCAGTTACGGGGGGACAGGGGGCGTAGGGGTCCACAATGAGCAGTTCTTC
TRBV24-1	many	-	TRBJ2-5	CATSEGAAEKTETQYF	TGTGCCACCAGTGAAGGAGCGGCAGAGAAAACCGAGACCCAGTACTTC
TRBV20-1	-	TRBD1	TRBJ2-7	CSARDLRTGDYEQYF	TGCAGTGCTAGAGATCTTAGGACAGGAGATTACGAGCAGTACTTC
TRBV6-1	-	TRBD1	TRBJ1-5	CASSSGTGNQPRHF	TGTGCCAGCAGCTCCGGGACAGGGAATCAGCCCCGGCATTTT
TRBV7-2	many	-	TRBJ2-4	CASSPRQVGLAKNIQYF	TGTGCCAGCAGCCCCCGTCAGGTTGGACTAGCCAAAAACATTCAGTACTTC
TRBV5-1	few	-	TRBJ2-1	CASSLGLAAPYNEQFF	TGCGCCAGCAGCTTGGGGCTTGCGGCCCCCTACAATGAGCAGTTCTTC
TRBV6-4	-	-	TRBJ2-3	CASSASEGTDTQYF	TGTGCCAGCAGTGCCAGTGAGGGCACAGATACGCAGTATTTT
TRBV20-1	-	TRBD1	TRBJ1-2	CSARELSGGGGYGYTF	TGCAGTGCTAGAGAGCTCTCAGGGGGCGGAGGCTATGGCTACACCTTC
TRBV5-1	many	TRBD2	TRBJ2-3	CASSLGTSKPDTQYF	TGCGCCAGCAGCTTGGGGACTAGTAAGCCAGATACGCAGTATTTT
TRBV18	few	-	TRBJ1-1	CASSPPGRGHRNTEAFF	TGTGCCAGCTCACCACCGGGCAGGGGCCATCGGAACACTGAAGCTTTCTTT
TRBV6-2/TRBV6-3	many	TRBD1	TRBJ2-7	CASSLAGTGEQYF	TGTGCCAGCAGCTTAGCCGGGACAGGCGAGCAGTACTTC
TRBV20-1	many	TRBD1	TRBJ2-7	CSARTGTGAFHEQYF	TGCAGTGCTAGAACCGGGACAGGGGCCTTCCACGAGCAGTACTTC
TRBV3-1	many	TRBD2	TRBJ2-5	CASSPTPSGGTETQYF	TGTGCCAGCAGCCCTACACCTAGCGGAGGGACAGAGACCCAGTACTTC
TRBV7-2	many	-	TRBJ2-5	CASSLALVETQYF	TGTGCCAGCAGCTTAGCACTGGTCGAGACCCAGTACTTC
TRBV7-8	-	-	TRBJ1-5	CASSLVRFNQPQHF	TGTGCCAGCAGCTTAGTTCGTTTTAATCAGCCCCAGCATTTT
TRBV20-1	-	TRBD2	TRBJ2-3	CSAIPLAVSTDTQYF	TGCAGTGCTATCCCCCTAGCGGTAAGCACAGATACGCAGTATTTT
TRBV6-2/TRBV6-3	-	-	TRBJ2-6	CASSSRGTGLLSGAKVLTF	TGTGCCAGCAGTTCCCGCGGGACTGGATTGCTCTCTGGGGCCAAAGTCCTGACTTTC
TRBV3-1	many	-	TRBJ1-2	CASSRGWGPSGYGYTF	TGTGCCAGCAGCCGAGGCTGGGGTCCTTCGGGTTATGGCTACACCTTC
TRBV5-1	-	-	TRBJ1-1	CASSLEPGGRTEAFF	TGCGCCAGCAGCTTGGAGCCGGGGGGGCGGACTGAAGCTTTCTTT
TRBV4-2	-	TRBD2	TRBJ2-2	CASSQVRGANTGELFF	TGTGCCAGCAGCCAAGTTCGGGGGGCGAACACCGGGGAGCTGTTTTTT
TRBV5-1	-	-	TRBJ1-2	CASSFGGFYGYTF	TGCGCCAGCAGCTTTGGGGGATTCTATGGCTACACCTTC
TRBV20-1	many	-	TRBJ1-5	CSARRTQSPQHF	TGCAGTGCTAGGAGAACCCAATCGCCCCAGCATTTT
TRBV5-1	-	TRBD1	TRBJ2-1	CASSLGGQGCDEQFF	TGCGCCAGCAGCTTGGGGGGACAGGGATGCGATGAGCAGTTCTTC
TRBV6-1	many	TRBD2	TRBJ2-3	CASSATSGSGDTQYF	TGTGCCAGCAGTGCTACTAGCGGGTCTGGAGATACGCAGTATTTT
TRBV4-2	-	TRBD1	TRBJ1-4	CASSQPRPGGTGLNEKLFF	TGTGCCAGCAGCCAACCTCGGCCCGGAGGGACAGGGCTTAATGAAAAACTGTTTTTT
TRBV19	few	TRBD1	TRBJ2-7	CASAGTGESYEQYF	TGTGCCAGTGCCGGGACAGGGGAGTCCTACGAGCAGTACTTC
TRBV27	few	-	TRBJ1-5	CASSLSPTAPSNQPQHF	TGTGCCAGCAGTTTATCCCCCACGGCTCCTAGCAATCAGCCCCAGCATTTT
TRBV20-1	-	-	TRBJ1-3	CSAEPRSSGNTIYF	TGCAGTGCGGAGCCAAGGAGCTCTGGAAACACCATATATTTT
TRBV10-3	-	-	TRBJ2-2	CAISVLRDKNTGELFF	TGTGCCATCAGTGTCCTCCGGGACAAGAACACCGGGGAGCTGTTTTTT
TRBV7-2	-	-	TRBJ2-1	CASSLVETKEFF	TGTGCCAGCAGCTTAGTAGAGACGAAGGAGTTCTTC
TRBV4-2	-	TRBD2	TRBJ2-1	CANSQASRGGRGGNEQFF	TGTGCCAACAGCCAAGCGTCTCGGGGGGGGCGAGGCGGCAATGAGCAGTTCTTC
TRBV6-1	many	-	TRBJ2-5	CASSELPRGETQYF	TGTGCCAGCAGTGAACTCCCGAGAGGGGAGACCCAGTACTTC
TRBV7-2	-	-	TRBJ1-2	CASSPPGGYYGYIF	TGCGCCAGCAGCCCCCCTGGGGGGTACTATGGCTACATCTTC
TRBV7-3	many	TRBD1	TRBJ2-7	CASSPTRAGGLGEQYF	TGTGCCAGCAGCCCCACCCGGGCAGGGGGCTTGGGGGAGCAGTACTTC
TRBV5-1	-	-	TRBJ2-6	CASSSLQGSGANVLTF	TGCGCCAGCAGCTCGCTACAGGGTTCTGGGGCCAACGTCCTGACTTTC